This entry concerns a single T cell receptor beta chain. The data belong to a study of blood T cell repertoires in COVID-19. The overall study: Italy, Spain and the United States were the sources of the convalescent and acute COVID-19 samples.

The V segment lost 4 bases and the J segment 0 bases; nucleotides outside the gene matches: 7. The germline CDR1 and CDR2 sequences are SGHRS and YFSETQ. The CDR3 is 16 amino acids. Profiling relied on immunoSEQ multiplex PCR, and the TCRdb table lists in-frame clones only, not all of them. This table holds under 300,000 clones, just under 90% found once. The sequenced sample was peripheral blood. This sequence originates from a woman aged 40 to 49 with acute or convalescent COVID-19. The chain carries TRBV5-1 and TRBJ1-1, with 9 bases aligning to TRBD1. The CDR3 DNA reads TGCGCCAGCAGCCCCGGACAGGGGTTAGTGAACACTGAAGCTTTCTTT. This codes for CASSPGQGLVNTEAFF.